In its sample, the clone carrying this TCR beta chain was seen many times. Its cognate antigen is unknown. The sample comes from a study of T cell responses to AZD1222 COVID-19 vaccine. TCRdb keeps only in-frame clones here, not all; method: immunoSEQ multiplex PCR. Of around 99,000 clones in the sample, approximately 90% were seen once. General study findings and limits: The span of vaccine-associated CD4 TCRs extended across spike, with dominance at 160-218 and 743-854.

The V gene end was trimmed by 6 bases and the J gene end by 7 bases; junction bases not matched to a gene: 10. Germline V lookup: CDR1 MDHEN, CDR2 SYDVKM. The CDR3 is made up of 16 amino acids. The source material was peripheral blood, sampled 28 days after the second AZD1222 dose. The chain links TRBV28 to TRBJ1-6, with TRBD1 identical over 9 bases. This clonotype was obtained from an adult who received the AZD1222 COVID-19 vaccine. The CDR3 DNA follows: TGTGCCAGCAGCACCCGGACAGGGGAAGTAAATTCACCCCTCCACTTT. Protein: CASSTRTGEVNSPLHF.